The 27 T cell receptor beta chains below come from one sample, sequenced in a study of blood T cell repertoires in COVID-19. This table comes from immunoSEQ multiplex PCR, and its TCRdb copy is limited to in-frame clones, with some not included. The sample has roughly 70,000 clones; just under 90% are singletons. Sequencing was performed on peripheral blood. These TCRs come from a woman of 80 years or more with active COVID-19.

This sequence joins TRBV27 and TRBJ2-6; the D is unclear. Germline V gene lookup returns CDR1 MNHEY and CDR2 SMNVEV (reference sequence). The CDR3 sequence is 13 residues long. V dropped 8 bases and J dropped 0 bases, with 5 bases sitting between them. CDR3 residues: CASRSSGANVLTF. CDR3 sequence (DNA): TGTGCCAGCCGGTCCTCTGGGGCCAACGTCCTGACTTTC.

The rearrangement uses TRBV28 and TRBJ2-1; 8 nucleotides agree with TRBD2. The CDR3 spans 14 residues. Per the germline V gene, CDR1 is MDHEN and CDR2 is SYDVKM. V shed 6 bases and J 3 bases; nucleotides not matched to a gene: 4. The CDR3 protein is CASSQSGSYNEQFF. CDR3 sequence (DNA): TGTGCCAGCAGCCAAAGCGGGAGCTACAATGAGCAGTTCTTC.

V and J are TRBV4-2 and TRBJ2-3, with 8 bases matching TRBD2. J gave up 4 bases and V 2 bases, and 17 bases lay outside the gene matches. The length of the CDR3 is 19 residues. Germline V gene data show CDR1 as LGHNA and CDR2 as YNFKEQ. The CDR3 spells CASSQTQPGLVSDPDTQYF. The CDR3 DNA reads TGTGCCAGCAGCCAAACTCAACCGGGACTAGTATCGGACCCAGATACGCAGTATTTT.

This clone has only one observation. This sequence joins TRBV18 and TRBJ2-5, with 7 bases identical to TRBD2. The trim removed 2 bases at V and 3 bases at J, leaving 3 bases unmatched. This CDR3 is 14 amino acids long. The V gene's germline CDR1 is KGHSH and CDR2 LQKENI. The CDR3 spells CASSPWEGEETQYF. The CDR3 DNA reads TGTGCCAGCTCACCATGGGAGGGAGAAGAGACCCAGTACTTC. Full variable domain (missing parts from reference TRBV18 and TRBJ2-5): NAGVMQNPRHLVRRRGQEARLRCSPMKGHSHVYWYRQLPEEGLKFMVYLQKENIIDESGMPKERFSAEFPKEGPSILRIQQVVRGDSAAYFCASSPWEGEETQYFGPGTRLLVL.

The genes are TRBV7-3 and TRBJ2-2, with a weak D call TRBD1 (5 bases). Germline values: CDR1 SGHTA, CDR2 FQGTGA. Trimming stripped 7 bases from V and 1 base from J, with 16 bases between. CDR3 size: 16 residues. CDR3 loop: CASKLNTGLNTGELFF. The CDR3 DNA follows: TGTGCCAGCAAGCTTAACACAGGCTTGAACACCGGGGAGCTGTTTTTT.

As concerns this clone: Additional DNA sequences in this sample encode the identical CDR3. This rearrangement joins TRBV10-3 to TRBJ1-1; 8 bases line up with TRBD1. From germline, CDR1 is ENHRY and CDR2 SYGVKD. The J segment lost 5 bases and the V segment lost 8 bases, leaving 4 bases of the junction unmatched. CDR3 length: 12 amino acids. The CDR3 DNA reads as TGTGCCATCGGACAGGGTTTGACTGAAGCTTTCTTT. This translates into CAIGQGLTEAFF.

The V call is TRBV5-8, the J call TRBJ2-2; TRBD2 matches at 13 bases. The CDR3 consists of 15 residues. Unmatched junction bases numbered 5, after V lost 6 bases and J lost 6 bases. Per germline, CDR1 SGHTS and CDR2 YDEGEE. CDR3 amino acids: CASNPGLAGPGELFF. CDR3 sequence (DNA): TGTGCCAGCAACCCGGGACTAGCGGGACCCGGGGAGCTGTTTTTT.

The chain links TRBV6-1 to TRBJ2-7, with 10 positions matching TRBD1. This CDR3 contains 15 residues. CDR1 is MNHNS and CDR2 is SASEGT in the germline V gene. J gave up 2 bases and V 1 base, and 2 bases lay outside the gene matches. Here the CDR3 reads CASSEGGTGAYEQYF. Written as DNA, the CDR3 is TGTGCCAGCAGTGAAGGGGGGACAGGGGCCTACGAGCAGTACTTC.

This clone turned up a few times. V and J are TRBV19 and TRBJ2-7; 9 nucleotides match TRBD2. Germline assignment: CDR1 LNHDA and CDR2 SQIVND (reference sequence). Trimming removed 1 base from V and 0 bases from J; junction bases left unmatched: 4. This CDR3 contains 16 residues. The CDR3: CASSIGGGRASYEQYF. As DNA, the CDR3 is TGTGCCAGTAGTATAGGCGGCGGGAGGGCCTCCTACGAGCAGTACTTC.

CDR3 nucleotides: TGCGCCAGCAGCCAAGCTACCTCCTACAATGAGCAGTTCTTC. Amino acids: CASSQATSYNEQFF. V gene TRBV4-1 combines with J gene TRBJ2-1; no clear D. Trimming cost V 1 base and J 0 bases, with 4 bases left between them. The CDR3 loop spans 14 amino acids. Germline CDR1 reads MGHRA; CDR2 reads YSYEKL.

The chain carries TRBV18 and TRBJ1-1; weak D call: TRBD1 (6 bases). The ends were cut back, 3 bases at V and 1 base at J, with 12 bases in the middle. CDR1 and CDR2 (germline): KGHSH, LQKENI. The CDR3 has 15 amino acids. In DNA form, the CDR3 reads TGTGCCAGCTCACCCTCTGACAGGTCGAACACTGAAGCTTTCTTT. Its translation is CASSPSDRSNTEAFF.

V is TRBV15 and J is TRBJ1-2, with 10 nucleotides matching TRBD1. Germline V gene lookup returns CDR1 LNHNV and CDR2 YYDKDF (reference sequence). V shed 1 base, J shed 4 bases, and the junction held 9 bases outside the gene matches. The CDR3 has 17 amino acids. The CDR3 here is CATSRGAGDRGSYGYTF. Here the CDR3 DNA reads TGTGCCACCAGCAGAGGCGCGGGGGACAGGGGAAGCTATGGCTACACCTTC. The full variable domain, with the rest looked up from reference TRBV15 and TRBJ1-2, is DAMVIQNPRYQVTQFGKPVTLSCSQTLNHNVMYWYQQKSSQAPKLLFHYYDKDFNNEADTPDNFQSRRPNTSFCFLDIRSPGLGDTAMYLCATSRGAGDRGSYGYTFGSGTRLTVV.

V is TRBV10-3 and J is TRBJ2-6; a weak D match, TRBD2 (6 bases). The V gene's germline CDR1 is ENHRY and CDR2 SYGVKD. This CDR3 has 15 residues. V lost 4 bases, J lost 3 bases, and 10 bases lay in between. The CDR3 DNA follows: TGTGCCATCAGTGGCGGGGTAAATGGGGCCAACGTCCTGACTTTC. Residues: CAISGGVNGANVLTF.

The chain joins TRBV7-3 to TRBJ2-2, with D perhaps matching TRBD2 (5 bases). V lost 5 bases and J lost 1, with 14 bases in between. Germline-derived CDR1 and CDR2 are SGHTA and FQGTGA. There are 16 residues in the CDR3. CDR3 in amino acids: CASSPYGILNTGELFF. Here the CDR3 DNA reads TGTGCCAGCAGCCCGTACGGGATTTTGAACACCGGGGAGCTGTTTTTT.

The chain combines TRBV12-3 or TRBV12-4 with TRBJ2-1, with D possibly being TRBD2 (5 bases). This CDR3 has 13 residues. Between the trimmed V and J ends, which lost 1 base and 15 bases, there was a span of 16 bases. The CDR3 nucleotides read TGTGCCAGCAGTTTAGAACTGAGAGGGTCAGGGTTCTTC. It codes for CASSLELRGSGFF.

The V call is TRBV28, the J call TRBJ1-2, with D maybe TRBD1 (5 bases). V lost 6 bases, J lost 0 bases, and 17 bases lay in between. This CDR3 is 16 amino acids long. Germline V CDR1 and CDR2: MDHEN, SYDVKM. The CDR3: CASSPGGGPPNYGYTF. The CDR3 DNA reads as TGTGCCAGCAGCCCGGGGGGGGGACCACCTAACTATGGCTACACCTTC.

This clone appeared once. The V gene is TRBV7-2, the J gene TRBJ2-2; 10 bases map to TRBD1. This CDR3 contains 17 residues. Germline V lookup: CDR1 SGHTA, CDR2 FQGNSA. V was pared by 7 bases and J by 4 bases, with 12 bases of the junction left unmatched. The CDR3, as DNA: TGTGCCAGCACCCTGACAGGGGGCTTTATCGGCACCGGGGAGCTGTTTTTT. Translating it yields CASTLTGGFIGTGELFF.

The chain has TRBV6-5 and TRBJ1-2; the match to TRBD1 covers 9 bases. The J segment lost 8 bases and the V segment lost 2 bases, leaving 6 bases of the junction unmatched. CDR1 MNHEY and CDR2 SVGAGI come from the germline V gene. The CDR3 contains 14 residues. In nucleotides, the CDR3 is TGTGCCAGCAGTTACAACCGGGACAGGGTGGGCTACACCTTC. This sequence encodes CASSYNRDRVGYTF.

The chain is built from TRBV12-5 and TRBJ2-1; 9 bases fit TRBD1. V shed 1 base, J shed 5 bases, and the junction held 3 bases outside the gene matches. There are 15 residues in the CDR3. The germline V gene has CDR1 LGHNT and CDR2 FRNRAP. The CDR3: CASGLGQGDNNEQFF. The CDR3 DNA reads TGTGCTAGTGGTTTGGGACAGGGGGATAACAATGAGCAGTTCTTC. Full variable domain (outside the CDR3, taken from reference TRBV12-5 and TRBJ2-1): DARVTQTPRHKVTEMGQEVTMRCQPILGHNTVFWYRQTMMQGLELLAYFRNRAPLDDSGMPKDRFSAEMPDATLATLKIQPSEPRDSAVYFCASGLGQGDNNEQFFGPGTRLTVL.

CDR3 coding DNA: TGTGCCAGCAGCGTAGGAGGAAGCGGGAGGGCCACAGATACGCAGTATTTT. Its translation is CASSVGGSGRATDTQYF. The chain combines TRBV9 with TRBJ2-3, with TRBD2 matching 10 bases. The CDR3 is 17 residues long. Looked up from germline, CDR1 is SGDLS and CDR2 is YYNGEE. V shed 0 bases and J 2 bases; nucleotides not matched to a gene: 6.

The chain employs TRBV6-2 or TRBV6-3 and TRBJ2-4; TRBD2 aligns across 11 bases. The V gene end was trimmed by 3 bases and the J gene end by 0 bases; junction bases not matched to a gene: 4. This CDR3 has 17 amino acids. The germline gives CDR1 MNHEY, CDR2 SVGEGT. This CDR3 reads CASSYRLAGTAKNIQYF. The CDR3 DNA sequence: TGTGCCAGCAGTTATCGACTAGCGGGAACAGCCAAAAACATTCAGTACTTC.

This chain joins TRBV7-9 and TRBJ1-3, with D possibly TRBD1 on 6 matching bases. V lost 5 bases and J lost 0, with 11 bases in between. CDR3 length: 15 residues. From germline, CDR1 is SEHNR and CDR2 FQNEAQ (reference sequence). CDR3 in amino acids: CASSPGDISGNTIYF. In nucleotides, the CDR3 is TGTGCCAGCAGCCCCGGGGACATCTCTGGAAACACCATATATTTT.

V gene TRBV6-1 combines with J gene TRBJ1-5; D ambiguous. V gave up 1 base and J gave up 3 bases, with 10 bases separating them. The CDR3 extends over 15 amino acids. The germline V gene has CDR1 MNHNS and CDR2 SASEGT. The CDR3 protein is CASSEGVLFNQPQHF. As DNA, the CDR3 is TGTGCCAGCAGTGAAGGAGTTTTGTTCAATCAGCCCCAGCATTTT.

The V gene is TRBV4-3, the J gene TRBJ2-4, with D tentatively TRBD2 (7 bases). Germline V gene lookup returns CDR1 LGHNA and CDR2 YSLEER. Trimming stripped 0 bases from V and 5 bases from J, with 20 bases between. The CDR3 is 18 residues long. The CDR3 bases are TGCGCCAGCAGCCAAGATCGGGGAGGGCGGACAGTGCAAAACATTCAGTACTTC. It translates to CASSQDRGGRTVQNIQYF.

The chain is built from TRBV7-3 and TRBJ2-1, with 7 bases lining up with TRBD1. The CDR3 has 16 residues. CDR1 and CDR2 from the germline V gene are SGHTA and FQGTGA. V trimming: 3 bases; J trimming: 4 bases; junction bases outside the gene matches: 9. As DNA, the CDR3 is TGTGCCAGCAGCTTTAAACACGTACAGGGGTACAATGAGCAGTTCTTC. It translates to CASSFKHVQGYNEQFF.

The rearrangement uses TRBV10-3 and TRBJ1-4, with 9 bases aligning to TRBD1. Germline assignment: CDR1 ENHRY and CDR2 SYGVKD. Unmatched junction bases numbered 3, after V lost 0 bases and J lost 4 bases. The CDR3 is made up of 16 amino acids. CDR3 region: CAISESLDRGNEKLFF. DNA for the CDR3: TGTGCCATCAGTGAGTCGTTGGACAGGGGTAATGAAAAACTGTTTTTT.

This sequence joins TRBV20-1 and TRBJ2-4, with 11 nucleotides matching TRBD2. The CDR3 contains 19 residues. V gave up 3 bases and J gave up 1 base; unmatched junction bases: 14. Germline V gives CDR1 DFQATT, CDR2 SNEGSKA (reference sequence). The CDR3 coding sequence is TGCAGTGCTAGTGGAGGTAGCGGGAGGGCCGGGGTTGCCAAAAACATTCAGTACTTC. This codes for CSASGGSGRAGVAKNIQYF.